This T cell receptor (beta chain) was sequenced in a study of blood T cell repertoires in COVID-19. Losses at the gene ends were 6 bases for V and 5 bases for J; bases not matched to a gene: 15. The CDR3 is 16 residues long. Germline V CDR1 and CDR2: MNHNS, SASEGT. Repertoires were generated with immunoSEQ multiplex PCR, while TCRdb's copy carries only in-frame clones and drops some. This sample yields 300,000 to 350,000 clones, of which about 90% are seen a single time; roughly 1% belongs to the top ten. This sequence originates from a woman in her 30s who had recovered from COVID-19. The sample taken for sequencing was PBMCs or T cells enriched from blood (not recorded which). V gene TRBV6-1 combines with J gene TRBJ2-5; 7 bases agree with TRBD2. The CDR3 spells CASSEQRGRGWETQYF. CDR3 nucleotide sequence: TGTGCCAGCAGCGAACAACGGGGGAGGGGCTGGGAGACCCAGTACTTC.